This TCR beta chain was sequenced for a study of Ad26.COV2.S vaccination and SARS-CoV-2 variants. Whole-study context: Sample donor was a member of the COV1001 Ad26.COV2.S trial arm. Participants got Ad26.COV2.S intramuscularly, once or twice 56 days apart.

Study-level findings and limits: Following vaccination, spike-specific CD8+ and CD4+ T cell responses reportedly exhibited substantial breadth.

CDR1 is LNHDA and CDR2 is SQIVND in the germline V gene (reference sequence). V was pared by 9 bases and J by 3 bases, with 14 bases between. The CDR3 has 13 amino acids. As regards this clone: Its specificity is not known.

Assay: immunoSEQ multiplex PCR; the TCRdb copy retains only in-frame clones and omits some. Here the sample spans approximately 250,000 clones, around nine tenths being singletons. Stated treatment: about 20 received Ad26.COV2.S at low or high dose, single or two shots; roughly 5 received placebo; per-sample allocation not given. After the first vaccine or placebo injection, samples were drawn on day 63. The study used a vaccine consisting of an Ad26 vector that expressed Wuhan-strain SARS-CoV-2 spike. This chain joins TRBV19 and TRBJ1-1; D remains unclear. The source material was peripheral blood, sampled in a trial of Ad26.COV2.S vaccine versus placebo. The receptor comes from a person between 18 and 65 years old who received the Ad26.COV2.S COVID-19 vaccine or a placebo. The CDR3 DNA reads TGTGCCAGCCTCGGGGTAGGTGACACTGAAGCTTTCTTT. Protein sequence: CASLGVGDTEAFF.